This passage covers 3 T cell receptor beta chains from one sample sequenced in a study of Ad26.COV2.S vaccination and SARS-CoV-2 variants. Libraries were prepared by immunoSEQ multiplex PCR; TCRdb keeps only in-frame clonotypes and omits some of them. The sample yields about 480,000 clones, around nine tenths seen once. Documented treatment: roughly 19 received Ad26.COV2.S at low or high dose, single or two shots; about five received placebo; per-sample allocation not given. Sampling occurred on day 63 after the first vaccine or placebo injection. Sequenced material: peripheral blood, taken in a trial of Ad26.COV2.S vaccine versus placebo. These receptors were collected from a person aged 18-60 years who received the Ad26.COV2.S COVID-19 vaccine or a placebo.

The rearrangement links TRBV5-6 to TRBJ2-7; possible D gene TRBD1, 6 bases. The CDR3 runs 12 residues. Per the germline V gene, CDR1 is SGHDT and CDR2 is YYEEEE. The V end was cut by 4 bases, the J end by 4 bases, with 9 bases between. CDR3 DNA: TGTGCCAGCAGCCAGGACAGATACGAGCAGTACTTC. Amino acid sequence: CASSQDRYEQYF.

This rearrangement joins TRBV11-3 to TRBJ2-7; D not certain. Per the germline V gene, CDR1 is SGHNT and CDR2 is YENEEA. The CDR3 runs to 18 residues. V dropped 3 bases and J dropped 3 bases, with 24 bases sitting between them. The CDR3 loop is CASSFQRSPPRELYEQYF. The CDR3, as DNA: TGTGCCAGCAGCTTCCAACGGAGTCCCCCCAGAGAACTCTACGAGCAGTACTTC.

V gene TRBV6-5 combines with J gene TRBJ2-5; D ambiguous. This CDR3 is 15 amino acids long. The V gene's germline CDR1 is MNHEY and CDR2 SVGAGI. Trimming removed 1 base from V and 1 base from J, with 10 bases in between. The CDR3 sequence is CASSYFLGTQETQYF. CDR3 nucleotides: TGTGCCAGCAGTTACTTCCTCGGTACCCAAGAGACCCAGTACTTC.